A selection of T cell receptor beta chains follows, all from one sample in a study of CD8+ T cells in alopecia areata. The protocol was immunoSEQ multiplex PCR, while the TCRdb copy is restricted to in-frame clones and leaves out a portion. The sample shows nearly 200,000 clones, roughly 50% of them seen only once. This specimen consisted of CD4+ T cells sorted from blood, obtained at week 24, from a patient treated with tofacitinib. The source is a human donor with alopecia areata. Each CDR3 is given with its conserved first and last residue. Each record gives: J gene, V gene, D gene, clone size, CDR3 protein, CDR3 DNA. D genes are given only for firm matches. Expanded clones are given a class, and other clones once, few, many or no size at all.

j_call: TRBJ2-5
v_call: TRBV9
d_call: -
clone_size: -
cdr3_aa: CASSVGGYGRETQYF
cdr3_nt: TGTGCCAGCAGCGTAGGGGGGTATGGCCGAGAGACCCAGTACTTC

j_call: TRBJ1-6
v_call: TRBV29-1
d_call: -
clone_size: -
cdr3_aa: CSVADQGSPLHF
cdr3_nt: TGCAGCGTTGCCGACCAGGGATCACCCCTCCACTTT

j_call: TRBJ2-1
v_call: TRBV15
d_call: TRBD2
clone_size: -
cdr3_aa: CATSRSGTSGGRVQFF
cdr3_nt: TGTGCCACCAGCCGTTCCGGGACTAGCGGAGGAAGGGTGCAGTTCTTC

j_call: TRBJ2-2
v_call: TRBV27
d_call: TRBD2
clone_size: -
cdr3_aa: CASSLSGLAGARGGELFF
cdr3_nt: TGTGCCAGCAGTTTATCGGGACTAGCGGGGGCCAGGGGCGGGGAGCTGTTTTTT

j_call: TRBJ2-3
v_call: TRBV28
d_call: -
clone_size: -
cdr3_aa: CASWGRTDTQYF
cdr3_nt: TGTGCCAGCTGGGGACGGACAGATACGCAGTATTTT

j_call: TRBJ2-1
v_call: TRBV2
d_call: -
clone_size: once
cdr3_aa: CASAYNEQFF
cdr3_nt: TGTGCCAGCGCCTACAATGAGCAGTTCTTC

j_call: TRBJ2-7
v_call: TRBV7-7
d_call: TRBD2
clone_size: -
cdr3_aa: CASSSGLAGAYEQYF
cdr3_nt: TGTGCCAGCAGCTCGGGACTAGCGGGGGCATACGAGCAGTACTTC

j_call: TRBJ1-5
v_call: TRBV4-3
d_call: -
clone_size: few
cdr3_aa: CASSPTLDQPQHF
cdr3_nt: TGCGCCAGCAGCCCCACCCTAGATCAGCCCCAGCATTTT

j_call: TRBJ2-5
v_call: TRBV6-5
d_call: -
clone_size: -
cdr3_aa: CASTGRGQETQYF
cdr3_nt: TGTGCCAGCACTGGCAGGGGACAAGAGACCCAGTACTTC

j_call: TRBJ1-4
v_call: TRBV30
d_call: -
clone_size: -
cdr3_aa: CAWSGGIGEKLFF
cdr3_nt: TGTGCCTGGAGTGGGGGGATCGGTGAAAAACTGTTTTTT

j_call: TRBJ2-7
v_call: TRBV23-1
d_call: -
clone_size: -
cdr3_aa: CASSSDPSHYEQYF
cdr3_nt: TGCGCCAGCAGCTCGGACCCATCCCACTACGAGCAGTACTTC

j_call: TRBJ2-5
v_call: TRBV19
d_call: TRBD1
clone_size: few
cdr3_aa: CASSLGQGAKTQYF
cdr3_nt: TGTGCCAGTAGTCTGGGACAGGGGGCGAAGACCCAGTACTTC

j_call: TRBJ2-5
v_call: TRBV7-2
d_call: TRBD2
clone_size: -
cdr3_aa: CASSSGLAGSGETQYF
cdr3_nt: TGTGCCAGCAGCTCCGGACTAGCGGGATCTGGGGAGACCCAGTACTTC

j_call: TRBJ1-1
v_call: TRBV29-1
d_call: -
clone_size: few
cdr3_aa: CSVSTAMNTEAFF
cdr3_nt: TGCAGCGTGTCTACAGCTATGAACACTGAAGCTTTCTTT

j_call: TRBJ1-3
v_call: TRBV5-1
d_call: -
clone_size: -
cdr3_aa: CASSLEGSGNTIYF
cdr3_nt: TGCGCCAGCAGCTTGGAAGGCTCTGGAAACACCATATATTTT

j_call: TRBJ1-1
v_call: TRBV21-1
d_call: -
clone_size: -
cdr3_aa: CASSKVGGHMNTEAFF
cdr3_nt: TGTGCCAGCAGCAAAGTGGGAGGCCACATGAACACTGAAGCTTTCTTT

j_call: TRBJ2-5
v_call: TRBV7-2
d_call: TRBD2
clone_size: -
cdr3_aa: CASSLGLAEETQYF
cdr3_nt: TGTGCCAGCAGCTTAGGGCTAGCGGAAGAGACCCAGTACTTC

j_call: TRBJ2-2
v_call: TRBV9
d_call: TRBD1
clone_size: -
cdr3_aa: CASSVRGTGRNTGELFF
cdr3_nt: TGTGCCAGCAGCGTCAGGGGGACAGGGAGGAACACCGGGGAGCTGTTTTTT

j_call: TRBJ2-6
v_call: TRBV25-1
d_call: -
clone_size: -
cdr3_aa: CASTRVGANVLTF
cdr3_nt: TGTGCCAGCACACGTGTGGGGGCCAACGTCCTGACTTTC

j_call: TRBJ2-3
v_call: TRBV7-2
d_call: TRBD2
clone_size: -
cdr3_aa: CASSSLIAGGADTQYF
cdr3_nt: TGTGCCAGCAGCTCGCTGATAGCGGGAGGTGCAGATACGCAGTATTTT

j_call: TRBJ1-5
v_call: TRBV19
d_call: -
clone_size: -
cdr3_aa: CASSISRESQQPQHF
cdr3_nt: TGTGCCAGTAGTATCTCCAGGGAGAGTCAGCAGCCCCAGCATTTT

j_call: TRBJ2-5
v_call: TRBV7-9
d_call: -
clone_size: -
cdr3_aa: CASSLAGRYQETQYF
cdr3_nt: TGTGCCAGCAGCTTAGCGGGGCGCTACCAAGAGACCCAGTACTTC

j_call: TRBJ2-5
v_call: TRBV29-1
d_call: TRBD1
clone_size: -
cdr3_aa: CSVTTGGGETQYF
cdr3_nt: TGCAGCGTTACGACAGGGGGTGGAGAGACCCAGTACTTC

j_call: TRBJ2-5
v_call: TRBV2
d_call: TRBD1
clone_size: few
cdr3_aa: CASSGRTGLETQYF
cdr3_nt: TGTGCCAGCAGTGGAAGGACAGGCCTGGAGACCCAGTACTTC